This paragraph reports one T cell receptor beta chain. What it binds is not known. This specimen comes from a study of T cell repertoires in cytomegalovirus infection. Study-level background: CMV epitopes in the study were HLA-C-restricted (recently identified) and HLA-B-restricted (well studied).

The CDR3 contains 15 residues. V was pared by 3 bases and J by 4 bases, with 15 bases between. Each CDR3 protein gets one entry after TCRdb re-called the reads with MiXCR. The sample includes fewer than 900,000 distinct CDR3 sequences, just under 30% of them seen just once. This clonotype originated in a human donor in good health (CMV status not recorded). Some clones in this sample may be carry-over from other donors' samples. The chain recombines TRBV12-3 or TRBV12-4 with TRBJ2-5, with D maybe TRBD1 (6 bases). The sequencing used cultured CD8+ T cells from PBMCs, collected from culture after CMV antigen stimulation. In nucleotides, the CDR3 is TGTGCCAGCAGTTTTCTTCTACAGGGTCGAGAGACCCAGTACTTC. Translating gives CASSFLLQGRETQYF.